This T cell receptor beta chain was observed in a study of beta chain features in type 1 diabetes. Study-wide findings and caveats: PCR might favor shorter templates, equally in patients and controls.

Looked up from germline, CDR1 is SGHTA and CDR2 is FQGNSA. Trimming removed 5 bases at V and 7 bases at J, with 18 bases between. The CDR3 is made up of 15 amino acids. Many counts were recorded for this clone. What it binds is unknown. Other DNA sequences in the same sample also yield this CDR3. Expressed TCRB transcripts were sequenced after all isolated RNA was converted to cDNA. The assay was immunoSEQ multiplex PCR, and TCRdb's table has in-frame clones only and misses some. The data contain about 150,000 clones, under 9.5% of them singletons. The specimen was central memory CD4+ T cells from blood. The chain carries TRBV7-2 and TRBJ2-1, with D possibly matching TRBD2 (7 bases). The source is a man younger than 35 in good health. CDR3 DNA: TGTGCCAGCAGCCCAGGACTAGGGGGGAGGAATGAGCAGTTCTTC. Translated: CASSPGLGGRNEQFF.